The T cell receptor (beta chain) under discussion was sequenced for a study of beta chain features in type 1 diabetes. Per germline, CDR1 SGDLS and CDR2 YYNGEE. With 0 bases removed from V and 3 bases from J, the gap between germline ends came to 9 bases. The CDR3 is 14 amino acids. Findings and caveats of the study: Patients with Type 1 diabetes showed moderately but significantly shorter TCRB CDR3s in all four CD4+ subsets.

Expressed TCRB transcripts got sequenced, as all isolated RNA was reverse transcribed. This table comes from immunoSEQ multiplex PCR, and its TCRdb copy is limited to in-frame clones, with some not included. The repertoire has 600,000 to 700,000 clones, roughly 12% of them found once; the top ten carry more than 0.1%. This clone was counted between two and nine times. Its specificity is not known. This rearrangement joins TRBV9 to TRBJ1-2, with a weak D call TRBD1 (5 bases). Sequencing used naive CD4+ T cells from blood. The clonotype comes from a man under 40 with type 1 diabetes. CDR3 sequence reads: CASSVDGRDYGYTF. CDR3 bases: TGTGCCAGCAGCGTAGATGGCAGGGACTATGGCTACACCTTC.